This TCR beta chain appears in the sequencing data of a study of blood T cell repertoires in COVID-19. Study-wide context: The United States, Italy and Spain provided the acute and convalescent COVID-19 samples. The cDNA or gDNA used as material had been derived from T cells, B-cell-depleted T cells, or PBMCs.

This clone appeared once. Per the study methods: Amplification of reference gene primers provided the estimated nucleated cell counts. This table comes from immunoSEQ multiplex PCR, and its TCRdb copy is limited to in-frame clones, with some not included. The V and J calls and the clone size are those of that table, but D and trimming were determined from the DNA. The profile shows around 150,000 clones, 65% to 90% of them singletons. The sample taken for sequencing was peripheral blood. The receptor was isolated from a woman aged 50 to 60 in a cohort sampled during active or convalescent COVID-19.

The CDR3 sequence: CASSPDRDRGYEQYF. The CDR3 DNA sequence: TGTGCCAGCAGCCCAGACCGGGACAGGGGGTACGAGCAGTACTTC. The chain links TRBV3-1 (or the pseudogene TRBV3-2) to TRBJ2-7; 11 bases map to TRBD1. V shed 4 bases and J 4 bases; nucleotides not matched to a gene: 6. The CDR3 contains 15 residues. Germline CDR1 LGHDT, CDR2 YNNKEL (reference sequence).